The 6 T cell receptor beta chains in this list originate from one sample, sequenced in a study of blood T cells in healthy people across ages. Using a J-beta primer mix together with a sample-barcoded 5' primer, a second PCR was run for about 6 to 11 cycles. TCRdb re-called the 5' RACE reads through MiXCR, storing one row per CDR3 protein. The data contain hundreds of thousands of distinct CDR3 sequences, roughly 64% of them singletons. The specimen sequenced was blood. These receptor sequences come from a man younger than 45 in good health.

J is TRBJ1-2 and V is TRBV29-1, with 8 bases lining up with TRBD1. Looked up from germline, CDR1 is SQVTM and CDR2 is ANQGSEA. The trim removed 5 bases at V and 8 bases at J, leaving 19 bases unmatched. CDR3 length: 16 residues. In DNA, the CDR3 is TGCAGCGTTACTCCGGGACAGGACATCCCTGGGGGGGGCTACACCTTC. Translating it yields CSVTPGQDIPGGGYTF.

A few counts support this clonotype. The chain employs TRBV29-1 and TRBJ2-1; TRBD2 matches at 7 bases. This CDR3 spans 13 amino acids. In germline, CDR1 is SQVTM, CDR2 ANQGSEA. Germline trimming cut 6 bases from V and 2 bases from J; bases unmatched to any gene: 4. CDR3 sequence: CSVSRETYNEQFF. The DNA of the CDR3 is TGCAGCGTCTCGCGGGAGACCTACAATGAGCAGTTCTTC.

The gene calls are TRBV7-9 and TRBJ2-1; D uncertain. The germline CDR1 and CDR2 sequences are SEHNR and FQNEAQ (reference sequence). There are 13 residues in the CDR3. With 4 bases removed from V and 5 bases from J, the gap between germline ends came to 9 bases. The CDR3 DNA reads as TGTGCCAGCAGCTGGAAACTGGACAATGAGCAGTTCTTC. Amino acid sequence: CASSWKLDNEQFF.

V and J are TRBV15 and TRBJ2-1; D may match TRBD1 or TRBD2 (6 bases each). The CDR3 sequence is 15 residues long. The germline V and J ends were trimmed by 1 base and 2 bases, with 9 bases remaining between them. The germline gives CDR1 LNHNV, CDR2 YYDKDF (reference sequence). The CDR3 sequence: CATSRAGGAYNEQFF. As DNA, the CDR3 is TGTGCCACCAGCAGAGCCGGGGGCGCCTACAATGAGCAGTTCTTC.

J is TRBJ1-5 and V is TRBV20-1; D gene ambiguous. This CDR3 region has 13 residues. Germline CDR1 DFQATT, CDR2 SNEGSKA (reference sequence). The germline V and J ends were trimmed by 3 bases and 2 bases, with 8 bases remaining between them. The CDR3 loop reads CSASSQGNQPQHF. For the CDR3, the DNA is TGCAGTGCTAGTAGCCAGGGCAATCAGCCCCAGCATTTT.

This clonotype has only a few counts. The chain uses TRBV20-1 and TRBJ2-4, with TRBD1 matching 9 bases. Germline loops: CDR1 DFQATT, CDR2 SNEGSKA (reference sequence). The V segment lost 6 bases and the J segment 8 bases; nucleotides outside the gene matches: 11. The CDR3 is 14 amino acids. CDR3 in amino acids: CSAPRDRVYYIQYF. In DNA, the CDR3 is TGCAGTGCCCCCCGGGACAGGGTTTATTACATTCAGTACTTC.